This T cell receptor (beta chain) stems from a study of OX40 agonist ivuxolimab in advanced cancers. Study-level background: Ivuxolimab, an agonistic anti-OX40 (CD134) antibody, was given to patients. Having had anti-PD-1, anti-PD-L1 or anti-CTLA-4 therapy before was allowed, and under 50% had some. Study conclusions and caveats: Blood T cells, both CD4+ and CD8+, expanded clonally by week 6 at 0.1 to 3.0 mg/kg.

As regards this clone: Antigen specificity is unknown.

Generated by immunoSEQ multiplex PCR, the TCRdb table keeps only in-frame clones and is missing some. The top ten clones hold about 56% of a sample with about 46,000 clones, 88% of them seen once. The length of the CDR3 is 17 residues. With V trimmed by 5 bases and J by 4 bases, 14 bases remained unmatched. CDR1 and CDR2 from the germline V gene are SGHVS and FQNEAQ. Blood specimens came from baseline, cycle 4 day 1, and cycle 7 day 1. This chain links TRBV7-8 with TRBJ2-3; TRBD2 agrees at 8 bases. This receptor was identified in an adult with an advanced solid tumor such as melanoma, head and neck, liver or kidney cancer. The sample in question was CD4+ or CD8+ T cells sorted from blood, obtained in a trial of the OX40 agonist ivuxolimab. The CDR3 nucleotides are TGTGCCAGCAGCCCGTACGGGGGGGCCACGAGGGCAGATACGCAGTATTTT. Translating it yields CASSPYGGATRADTQYF.